One TCR beta chain is described in this entry. This record comes from a study of blood T cell repertoires in COVID-19. Study as a whole: Nucleic acid was either cDNA or gDNA, and it came from T cells, B-cell-depleted T cells, or PBMCs.

This CDR3 has 12 residues. Germline-derived CDR1 and CDR2 are ENHRY and SYGVKD. V was shortened by 4 bases and J by 8 bases, with 11 bases between the two germline ends. The repertoire was sequenced with immunoSEQ multiplex PCR; TCRdb's copy has only in-frame clones and lacks some. This repertoire shows approximately 530,000 clones, 85% to 90% found once; its top ten account for roughly 7.4%. Sequenced sample: peripheral blood. The gene calls are TRBV10-3 and TRBJ1-2; D is uncertain. The TCR originated in a woman aged 45-60 years with COVID-19, enrolled during active disease. CDR3: CAISGPPMGYTF. CDR3 bases: TGTGCCATCAGTGGGCCCCCGATGGGCTACACCTTC.